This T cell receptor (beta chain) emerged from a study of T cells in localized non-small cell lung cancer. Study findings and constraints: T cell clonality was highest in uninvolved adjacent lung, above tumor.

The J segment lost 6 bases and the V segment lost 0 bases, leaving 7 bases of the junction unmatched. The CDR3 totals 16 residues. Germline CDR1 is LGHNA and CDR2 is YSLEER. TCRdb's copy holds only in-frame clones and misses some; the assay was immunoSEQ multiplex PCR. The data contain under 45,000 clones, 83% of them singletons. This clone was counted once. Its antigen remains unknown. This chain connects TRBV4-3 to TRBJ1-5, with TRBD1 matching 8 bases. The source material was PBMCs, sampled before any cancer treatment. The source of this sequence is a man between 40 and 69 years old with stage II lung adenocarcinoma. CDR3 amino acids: CASSQDARTGSQPQHF. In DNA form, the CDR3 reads TGCGCCAGCAGCCAAGATGCTAGGACAGGGAGTCAGCCCCAGCATTTT.